The 11 T cell receptor beta chains reported below all come from one sample, sequenced in a study of Graves' ophthalmopathy and Graves' hyperthyroidism. RNA transcripts were the template, and TCR beta CDR3 regions were amplified from them. An opening RT-PCR round employed HTBI primers and preceded a second-round multiplex PCR. A single record per CDR3 protein comes from TCRdb applying MiXCR to the multiplex PCR reads. This table holds about 480,000 distinct CDR3 sequences, over 13% found once. Sequenced sample: blood. Receptor source: a woman in her twenties or thirties with Graves' ophthalmopathy.

The V call is TRBV5-1, the J call TRBJ1-2; no definite D call. The CDR3 runs 13 residues. Between the trimmed V and J ends, which lost 5 bases and 6 bases, there was a span of 14 bases. Germline CDR1 SGHRS, CDR2 YFSETQ. This CDR3 reads CASRIRSGNGYTF. The CDR3, as DNA: TGCGCCAGCAGGATCCGGAGCGGGAATGGCTACACCTTC.

This clonotype was observed at least ten times. The gene calls are TRBV12-3 or TRBV12-4 and TRBJ2-5, with 7 bases identical to TRBD1. With 3 bases clipped from V and 4 bases from J, the junction kept 8 bases outside the gene matches. This CDR3 contains 15 residues. The CDR3 sequence: CASSFFEGAGETQYF. The DNA of the CDR3 is TGTGCCAGCAGTTTTTTTGAGGGGGCCGGAGAGACCCAGTACTTC.

This clonotype was counted at least ten times. The chain combines TRBV30 with TRBJ1-2; the match to TRBD1 covers 7 bases. The CDR3 runs to 14 residues. With 1 base clipped from V and 8 bases from J, the junction kept 10 bases outside the gene matches. The germline V gene has CDR1 GTSNPN and CDR2 SVGIG (reference sequence). The CDR3 DNA follows: TGTGCCTGGAGTGCCCCGACAGGGCGCGTCGGCTACACCTTC. Amino acid sequence: CAWSAPTGRVGYTF.

As regards this clonotype: This may be a read error, as it is one base from a much larger clone. The chain employs TRBV19 and TRBJ1-5; D is undetermined. The germline V and J ends were trimmed by 5 bases and 5 bases, with 16 bases remaining between them. CDR1 is LNHDA and CDR2 is SQIVND in the germline V gene (reference sequence). The CDR3 length is 15 residues. The CDR3 DNA reads TGTGCCAGTAGTCAAGGGTCCTCATATGATCAGCCCCAGCATTTT. Residues: CASSQGSSYDQPQHF.

This clonotype has ten or more counts. V gene TRBV27 combines with J gene TRBJ2-5; 7 nucleotides align to TRBD2. Germline CDR1 reads MNHEY; CDR2 reads SMNVEV (reference sequence). The CDR3 covers 14 residues. V shed 7 bases, J shed 0 bases, and the junction held 5 bases outside the gene matches. The DNA of the CDR3 is TGTGCCAGCAAACTAGCGCCCGACCAAGAGACCCAGTACTTC. Its translation: CASKLAPDQETQYF.

This clonotype occurred many times. The CDR3 region is CASHPGEESTQYF. In DNA, the CDR3 is TGTGCCAGCCACCCCGGGGAGGAGTCGACCCAGTACTTC. The chain carries TRBV7-9 and TRBJ2-5, with TRBD2 as a possible D gene (6 bases). CDR3 length equals 13 residues. Germline CDR1 is SEHNR and CDR2 is FQNEAQ (reference sequence). The V gene lost 8 bases and the J gene lost 7 bases, with 17 bases spanning the gap. Full variable domain (missing parts from reference TRBV7-9 and TRBJ2-5): DTGVSQNPRHKITKRGQNVTFRCDPISEHNRLYWYRQTLGQGPEFLTYFQNEAQLEKSRLLSDRFSAERPKGSFSTLEIQRTEQGDSAMYLCASHPGEESTQYFGPGTRLLVL.

The sample holds many counts of this clonotype. The CDR3 sequence is CASSIGLGLEQYF. The CDR3 bases are TGTGCCAGTAGTATAGGGCTAGGATTGGAGCAGTACTTC. The chain couples TRBV19 to TRBJ2-7; D gene uncertain. From germline, CDR1 is LNHDA and CDR2 SQIVND (reference sequence). The CDR3 runs to 13 residues. Trimming cost V 1 base and J 7 bases, with 11 bases left between them.

There are many counts of this clonotype. V usage is TRBV12-3 or TRBV12-4 and J usage is TRBJ1-1; D uncertain. V lost 6 bases and J lost 7, with 12 bases in between. The CDR3 contains 12 residues. Here the CDR3 DNA reads TGTGCCAGCAGCCCCAGCGGCGGTGAAGCTTTCTTT. This translates into CASSPSGGEAFF.

This rearrangement joins TRBV12-3 or TRBV12-4 to TRBJ2-5; D perhaps matches TRBD1 (6 bases). V was trimmed by 6 bases and J by 2 bases, leaving 13 bases between them. The CDR3 consists of 14 residues. Here the CDR3 DNA reads TGTGCCAGCAGACTCACAGGGAATCAAGAGACCCAGTACTTC. Translated, it gives CASRLTGNQETQYF.

This clonotype was seen at least ten times. The chain links TRBV27 to TRBJ2-7; 8 bases fit TRBD1. Germline values: CDR1 MNHEY, CDR2 SMNVEV (reference sequence). This CDR3 comprises 14 residues. After removal of 3 bases from V and 2 bases from J, the junction contained 3 bases not matched to a gene. DNA of the CDR3: TGTGCCAGCAGTTTTGGACAGGGCCCCTACGAGCAGTACTTC. Protein sequence: CASSFGQGPYEQYF.

Details on this clonotype: The junction differs from germline at one of its ends, possibly a read error. The CDR3 coding sequence is TGTGCCAGCAGTGGGGCGGTGGGAACTCAGCCTCAGCATTTT. Its protein is CASSGAVGTQPQHF. The J gene is TRBJ1-5, the V gene TRBV12-3 or TRBV12-4; D may be TRBD1 (5 bases). The CDR3 runs to 14 residues.